What follows are 32 T cell receptor beta chains derived from one specimen sequenced in a study of blood T cells in healthy people across ages. Primed by a sample-barcoded 5' primer and a J-beta primer mix, a second PCR proceeded for roughly 6 to 12 cycles. TCRdb independently ran MiXCR on the 5' RACE reads; one entry per CDR3 protein. The table shows 1 million or so distinct CDR3 sequences, with around 25% occurring only once. The same sample was also used in a study of T cells of mothers and their children.

The sequenced sample was blood. The receptors derive from a girl aged 2-10 years in good health.

This clonotype was seen only a few times. This chain uses TRBV24-1 with TRBJ1-2; maybe TRBD1 (5 bases). V shed 3 bases and J shed 8 bases, with 9 bases lying between them. Germline loops: CDR1 KGHDR, CDR2 SFDVKD. The CDR3 length is 12 residues. The CDR3 nucleotides read TGTGCCACCAGTGATCCAGGGACCGGCTACACCTTC. It codes for CATSDPGTGYTF.

The sample holds a few counts of this clonotype. This rearrangement joins TRBV28 to TRBJ2-2, with D perhaps given as TRBD1 or TRBD2 (5 bases each). CDR1 is MDHEN, CDR2 SYDVKM, per germline. Trimming removed 10 bases from V and 12 bases from J, with 27 bases in between. CDR3 length equals 15 residues. DNA for the CDR3: TGTGCCACCCGGTTCATCGGGACCTCAAGGGGCAAGCTGTTTTTT. Its protein product is CATRFIGTSRGKLFF.

The sample holds a few counts of this clonotype. The chain joins TRBV5-1 to TRBJ2-1; D is unresolved. The V end was cut by 0 bases, the J end by 7 bases, with 11 bases between. Germline V gene data show CDR1 as SGHRS and CDR2 as YFSETQ. This CDR3 has 14 residues. DNA for the CDR3: TGCGCCAGCAGCTTGGCTCTAGTAGGAAATGAGCAGTTCTTC. Translating it yields CASSLALVGNEQFF.

The chain uses TRBV7-8 and TRBJ2-7; D is unclear. The assigned J gene may be wrong: the sequence end matches TRBJ2-1 better. The length of the CDR3 is 12 residues. Germline V gene lookup returns CDR1 SGHVS and CDR2 FQNEAQ. CDR3 region: CASSDHFYEQFF. The CDR3 DNA sequence: TGTGCCAGCAGCGACCACTTTTACGAGCAGTTCTTC.

This clonotype has only a few counts. This chain links TRBV27 with TRBJ2-1, with a tentative D call TRBD2 (5 bases). The J call may be faulty, since TRBJ2-5 better matches the DNA end. Germline V gene lookup returns CDR1 MNHEY and CDR2 SMNVEV (reference sequence). The CDR3 length is 20 residues. CDR3 protein: CASSRWARRPSSTLEETQYF. CDR3 DNA: TGTGCCAGCAGCCGGTGGGCTCGTCGGCCTAGCAGTACTCTAGAAGAGACCCAGTACTTC.

This clonotype came up a few times. The gene calls are TRBV29-1 and TRBJ2-1, with TRBD2 matching over 7 bases. V lost 0 bases and J lost 3; bases outside the gene matches: 11. CDR1 is SQVTM and CDR2 is ANQGSEA in the germline V gene. The CDR3 runs to 17 residues. The CDR3 coding sequence is TGCAGCGTTGAAGATGGTCCGGGGGGAGGGCACTACAATGAGCAGTTCTTC. Its translation: CSVEDGPGGGHYNEQFF.

This clonotype was picked up a small number of times. The rearrangement links TRBV7-9 to TRBJ2-5; 9 positions agree with TRBD2. V shed 4 bases and J 5 bases; nucleotides not matched to a gene: 8. The CDR3 contains 15 residues. Germline lookup yields CDR1 SEHNR and CDR2 FQNEAQ (reference sequence). The CDR3 region has the DNA TGTGCCAGCAGCTCAGAACTAGCGGGTGGTGAGACCCAGTACTTC. Translation: CASSSELAGGETQYF. The full variable domain, rest sourced from reference TRBV7-9 and TRBJ2-5, is DTGVSQNPRHKITKRGQNVTFRCDPISEHNRLYWYRQTLGQGPEFLTYFQNEAQLEKSRLLSDRFSAERPKGSFSTLEIQRTEQGDSAMYLCASSSELAGGETQYFGPGTRLLVL.

This chain uses TRBV5-1 with TRBJ2-7; the D gene is possibly TRBD2 (6 bases). This CDR3 contains 17 residues. CDR1 is SGHRS and CDR2 is YFSETQ in the germline V gene. V lost 2 bases to trimming and J lost 2 bases, with 20 bases between them. CDR3 loop: CASSFGVGGTDTYEQYF. CDR3 nucleotide sequence: TGCGCCAGCAGCTTTGGAGTTGGGGGGACGGATACCTACGAGCAGTACTTC.

This clonotype was seen more than once but under ten times. The genes are TRBV7-2 and TRBJ2-2; 7 bases are a match to TRBD2. Germline trimming cut 5 bases from V and 7 bases from J; bases unmatched to any gene: 10. The CDR3 is 15 residues long. CDR1 SGHTA and CDR2 FQGNSA come from the germline V gene. DNA for the CDR3: TGTGCCAGCAGCCCGTTCGCCCCGGGAGGCGGGGAGCTGTTTTTT. This sequence encodes CASSPFAPGGGELFF. Based on the CDR3 plus reference TRBV7-2 and TRBJ2-2, the full variable domain is GAGVSQSPSNKVTEKGKDVELRCDPISGHTALYWYRQSLGQGLEFLIYFQGNSAPDKSGLPSDRFSAERTGGSVSTLTIQRTQQEDSAVYLCASSPFAPGGGELFFGEGSRLTVL.

CDR3 loop: CASSYRNGANVLTF. The CDR3 DNA reads TGTGCCAGCAGCTACCGAAACGGGGCCAACGTCCTGACTTTC. The chain has TRBV7-9 and TRBJ2-6; no clear D gene. The CDR3 runs to 14 residues. The germline V gene has CDR1 SEHNR and CDR2 FQNEAQ (reference sequence). V lost 4 bases and J 4 bases, leaving 8 bases between the germline ends. Together with reference TRBV7-9 and TRBJ2-6, the CDR3 gives the full variable domain: DTGVSQNPRHKITKRGQNVTFRCDPISEHNRLYWYRQTLGQGPEFLTYFQNEAQLEKSRLLSDRFSAERPKGSFSTLEIQRTEQGDSAMYLCASSYRNGANVLTFGAGSRLTVL.

J is TRBJ2-7 and V is TRBV5-1; D is ambiguous. This CDR3 is built from 14 residues. Deletions cut 4 bases from V and 3 bases from J, with 14 bases between. Germline CDR1 is SGHRS and CDR2 is YFSETQ. The DNA for the CDR3 is TGCGCCAGCAGCCAACCAAGCCCGGGCTACGAGCAGTACTTC. This gives the protein CASSQPSPGYEQYF.

This clonotype has a single count. The chain is built from TRBV12-5 and TRBJ2-5; D could derive from TRBD1 or TRBD2 (5 bases each). The CDR3 length is 14 residues. CDR1 is LGHNT and CDR2 is FRNRAP in the germline V gene. Trimming took 5 bases from V and 4 from J, leaving 14 bases between them. The CDR3 protein is CASGVPAGTETQYF. CDR3 coding DNA: TGTGCTAGTGGTGTTCCCGCCGGGACAGAGACCCAGTACTTC. Full variable domain (remainder filled in from reference TRBV12-5 and TRBJ2-5): DARVTQTPRHKVTEMGQEVTMRCQPILGHNTVFWYRQTMMQGLELLAYFRNRAPLDDSGMPKDRFSAEMPDATLATLKIQPSEPRDSAVYFCASGVPAGTETQYFGPGTRLLVL.

This clonotype turned up a few times. The rearrangement links TRBV4-2 to TRBJ1-1; D is unclear. Trimming pared 0 bases from V and 11 bases from J, leaving 10 bases between. The germline gives CDR1 LGHNA, CDR2 YNFKEQ. The CDR3 consists of 12 residues. CDR3 amino acids: CASSQDAGSAFF. The CDR3 region has the DNA TGTGCCAGCAGCCAAGATGCGGGTTCCGCTTTCTTT.

This clonotype was counted only a few times. This chain's CDR3 is CASSARRDLQETQYF. CDR3 bases: TGTGCCAGCAGTGCCCGCAGGGATCTACAAGAGACCCAGTACTTC. The chain couples TRBV6-1 to TRBJ2-5; perhaps TRBD1 as D (5 bases). Trimming pared 4 bases from V and 2 bases from J, leaving 14 bases between. The CDR3 loop spans 15 amino acids. CDR1 and CDR2 (germline): MNHNS, SASEGT.

The genes are TRBV28 and TRBJ2-5; D unclear. Between the trimmed V and J ends, which lost 6 bases and 1 base, there was a span of 21 bases. Germline CDR1 MDHEN, CDR2 SYDVKM. This CDR3 is built from 17 residues. CDR3 amino acids: CASRSVPRVGIQETQYF. CDR3 DNA: TGTGCCAGCAGGAGTGTCCCGAGAGTGGGTATCCAAGAGACCCAGTACTTC.

This clonotype was counted only a few times. The V and J genes are TRBV6-1 and TRBJ2-1, with TRBD2 identical over 13 bases. V shed 6 bases and J 6 bases; nucleotides not matched to a gene: 11. CDR1 is MNHNS and CDR2 is SASEGT in the germline V gene. CDR3 length: 17 residues. The CDR3: CASSSTSGRSLSNEQFF. In DNA form, the CDR3 reads TGTGCCAGCAGCTCGACTAGCGGGAGGTCACTGAGCAATGAGCAGTTCTTC.

This clonotype was recorded a few times. CDR3 coding DNA: TGTGCCAGCAGCTCCTGGGACCCATCCTACGAGCAGTACTTC. Translation: CASSSWDPSYEQYF. This sequence joins TRBV7-9 and TRBJ2-7; D is possibly TRBD1 or TRBD2 (5 bases each). Deletions cut 4 bases from V and 1 base from J, with 11 bases between. Germline CDR1 reads SEHNR; CDR2 reads FQNEAQ (reference sequence). The CDR3 is 14 residues long.

The rearrangement links TRBV28 to TRBJ1-5; TRBD1 might be the D (5 bases). The V end was cut by 3 bases, the J end by 4 bases, with 10 bases between. This CDR3 region has 14 residues. From germline, CDR1 is MDHEN and CDR2 SYDVKM. CDR3 amino acids: CASSFMGLNQPQHF. As DNA, the CDR3 is TGTGCCAGCAGTTTCATGGGACTAAATCAGCCCCAGCATTTT.

With respect to this clonotype: At one boundary the junction diverges from the germline segment, which might be a read error. The rearrangement uses TRBV4-2 and TRBJ1-2, with no clear D. Germline loops: CDR1 LGHNA, CDR2 YNFKEQ. The CDR3 spans 16 residues. CDR3 loop: CASSQGSLVTNYGYIF. As DNA, the CDR3 is TGTGCCAGCAGCCAAGGCAGTCTAGTGACTAACTATGGCTACATCTTC.

The rearrangement links TRBV19 to TRBJ1-2; D not certain. V was shortened by 11 bases and J by 2 bases, with 12 bases between the two germline ends. The CDR3 contains 12 residues. Germline CDR1 LNHDA, CDR2 SQIVND (reference sequence). The chain's CDR3 is CAWCWENYGYTF. As DNA, the CDR3 is TGTGCCTGGTGTTGGGAGAACTATGGCTACACCTTC.

This clonotype came up many times. The rearrangement links TRBV7-2 to TRBJ2-3; D not resolved. Between the trimmed V and J ends, which lost 2 bases and 7 bases, there was a span of 13 bases. CDR1 SGHTA and CDR2 FQGNSA come from the germline V gene. The CDR3 runs to 14 residues. In DNA form, the CDR3 reads TGTGCCAGCAGCTTAAACCGACTCACCAATACGCAGTATTTT. Translation gives CASSLNRLTNTQYF. The whole variable domain, filled in from reference TRBV7-2 and TRBJ2-3, reads GAGVSQSPSNKVTEKGKDVELRCDPISGHTALYWYRQSLGQGLEFLIYFQGNSAPDKSGLPSDRFSAERTGGSVSTLTIQRTQQEDSAVYLCASSLNRLTNTQYFGPGTRLTVL.

This clonotype was counted at least ten times. The CDR3 here is CASSFSVWVTTQYF. The DNA for the CDR3 is TGTGCCAGCAGTTTCTCCGTCTGGGTCACGACGCAGTATTTT. This chain links TRBV28 with TRBJ2-3; D is unresolved. Trimming removed 3 bases from V and 9 bases from J, with 16 bases in between. Germline V gene data show CDR1 as MDHEN and CDR2 as SYDVKM. The CDR3 is 14 amino acids. Supplemented by reference TRBV28 and TRBJ2-3, the full variable domain reads DVKVTQSSRYLVKRTGEKVFLECVQDMDHENMFWYRQDPGLGLRLIYFSYDVKMKEKGDIPEGYSVSREKKERFSLILESASTNQTSMYLCASSFSVWVTTQYFGPGTRLTVL.

The gene calls are TRBV5-1 and TRBJ2-7, with TRBD1 identical over 7 bases. CDR3 size: 14 residues. Germline loops: CDR1 SGHRS, CDR2 YFSETQ. Trimming at V came to 2 bases and at J to 5 bases, leaving 7 bases not matched to a gene. The CDR3 DNA reads TGCGCCAGCAGCTTTGGACAGGTACCTCACGAGCAGTACTTC. Its translation: CASSFGQVPHEQYF.

This clonotype was detected ten times or more. The chain's CDR3 is CASSLAGGSEQYF. The DNA of the CDR3 is TGTGCCAGCAGCTTAGCGGGAGGTAGCGAGCAGTACTTC. The rearrangement links TRBV7-9 to TRBJ2-7; possible D gene TRBD2, 6 bases. The CDR3 is made up of 13 amino acids. The V gene's germline CDR1 is SEHNR and CDR2 FQNEAQ (reference sequence). V gave up 0 bases and J gave up 6 bases, with 9 bases separating them.

The chain employs TRBV27 and TRBJ2-1, with D perhaps TRBD1 (6 bases). The CDR3 covers 15 residues. The V end was cut by 4 bases, the J end by 3 bases, with 13 bases between. Germline V CDR1 and CDR2: MNHEY, SMNVEV (reference sequence). The CDR3 is CASSSGQGFYNEQFF. CDR3 DNA sequence: TGTGCCAGCAGTTCGGGACAAGGTTTCTACAATGAGCAGTTCTTC.

This clonotype appeared a single time. The chain carries TRBV7-3 and TRBJ2-2; D tentatively reads TRBD1 or TRBD2 (5 bases each). Germline CDR1 is SGHTA and CDR2 is FQGTGA. The V gene lost 2 bases and the J gene lost 1 base, with 8 bases spanning the gap. The CDR3 has 15 amino acids. The CDR3, as DNA: TGTGCCAGCAGCTTAGAGGGGCGGAACACCGGGGAGCTGTTTTTT. Amino acid sequence: CASSLEGRNTGELFF.

This clonotype came up a few times. The CDR3: CASSSPGLIWREYF. CDR3 nucleotide sequence: TGTGCCAGCAGTTCCCCGGGACTCATCTGGAGGGAGTACTTC. This chain joins TRBV6-5 and TRBJ2-7; D might be TRBD2 (6 bases). Trimming removed 4 bases from V and 11 bases from J, with 21 bases in between. The CDR3 spans 14 residues. The germline V gene has CDR1 MNHEY and CDR2 SVGAGI.

This clonotype was recorded a few times. This chain connects TRBV6-6 to TRBJ1-1, with 7 nucleotides matching TRBD1. This CDR3 region has 14 residues. Germline-derived CDR1 and CDR2 are MNHNY and SVGAGI (reference sequence). Trimming at V came to 5 bases and at J to 1 base, leaving 4 bases not matched to a gene. The CDR3 region is CASSRRGRNTEAFF. The DNA for the CDR3 is TGTGCCAGCAGTCGCAGGGGGAGGAACACTGAAGCTTTCTTT.

The gene calls are TRBV19 and TRBJ2-1, with 9 bases that match TRBD2. V lost 8 bases, J lost 6 bases, and 8 bases stayed unmatched. The CDR3 length is 14 residues. Germline CDR1 reads LNHDA; CDR2 reads SQIVND (reference sequence). The CDR3 region is CASLAGSAGNEQFF. In DNA form, the CDR3 reads TGTGCCAGTCTAGCGGGATCGGCGGGCAATGAGCAGTTCTTC. Full variable domain (outside the CDR3, taken from reference TRBV19 and TRBJ2-1): DGGITQSPKYLFRKEGQNVTLSCEQNLNHDAMYWYRQDPGQGLRLIYYSQIVNDFQKGDIAEGYSVSREKKESFPLTVTSAQKNPTAFYLCASLAGSAGNEQFFGPGTRLTVL.

About this clonotype: A junction end diverges from the germline sequence, so it may reflect a read error. This chain uses TRBV9 with TRBJ1-3; 7 bases fit TRBD1. The CDR3 runs to 14 residues. Germline V gives CDR1 SGDLS, CDR2 YYNGEE. CDR3 nucleotides: TGTGCCAGCAGCGTGGATCGACAGGGCGTCACCATACATTTT. It codes for CASSVDRQGVTIHF.

The chain carries TRBV6-4 and TRBJ2-3; 9 nucleotides line up with TRBD2. With 4 bases clipped from V and 1 base from J, the junction kept 0 bases outside the gene matches. CDR1 and CDR2 (germline): MRHNA, SNTAGT. The CDR3 length is 14 residues. CDR3 sequence reads: CASSASGGTDTQYF. The CDR3 DNA follows: TGTGCCAGCAGTGCTAGCGGGGGCACAGATACGCAGTATTTT.

This clonotype was counted between two and nine times. The chain uses TRBV5-5 and TRBJ2-5; 9 bases map to TRBD1. The DNA end lines up better with TRBJ2-7; the J call may be wrong. The germline V gene has CDR1 SGHKS and CDR2 YYEKEE (reference sequence). This CDR3 comprises 17 residues. The CDR3 protein is CASSFPLPGQGSYEQYF. For the CDR3, the DNA is TGTGCCAGCAGCTTCCCGCTCCCGGGACAGGGATCCTACGAGCAGTACTTC.